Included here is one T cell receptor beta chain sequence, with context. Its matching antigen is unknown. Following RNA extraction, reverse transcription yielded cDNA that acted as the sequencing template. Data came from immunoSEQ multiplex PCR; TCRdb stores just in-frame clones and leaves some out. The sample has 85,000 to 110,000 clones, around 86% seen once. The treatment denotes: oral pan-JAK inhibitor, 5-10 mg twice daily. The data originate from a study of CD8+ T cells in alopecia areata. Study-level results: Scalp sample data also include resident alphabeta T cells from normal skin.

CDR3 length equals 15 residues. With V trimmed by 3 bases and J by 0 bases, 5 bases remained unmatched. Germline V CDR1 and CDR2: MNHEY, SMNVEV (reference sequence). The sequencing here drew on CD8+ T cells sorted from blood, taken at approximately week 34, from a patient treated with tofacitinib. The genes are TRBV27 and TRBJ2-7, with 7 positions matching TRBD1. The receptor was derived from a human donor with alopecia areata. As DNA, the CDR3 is TGTGCCAGCAGTTTTGGAGCAGGGGGCTCCTACGAGCAGTACTTC. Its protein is CASSFGAGGSYEQYF.